The clone carrying this T cell receptor beta chain was recorded at least ten times. The source material, RNA transcripts, was used to amplify TCR beta CDR3 regions. Using the HTBI primer set, a first-round RT-PCR was run on the TCR CDR3. TCRdb recomputed calls from the multiplex PCR reads with MiXCR, one row per CDR3 protein. Here the sample spans 350,000 or so distinct CDR3 sequences, roughly a fifth being singletons. The sample originates from a study of T cells in Graves' hyperthyroidism and ophthalmopathy. CDR3 length: 15 residues. In germline, CDR1 is DFQATT, CDR2 SNEGSKA (reference sequence). The ends lost 5 bases at V and 1 base at J; junction bases unmatched: 8.

V is TRBV20-1 and J is TRBJ2-3; 8 nucleotides agree with TRBD2. The sequenced material came from blood. This TCR came from a woman in her fifties or sixties with Graves' hyperthyroidism. This CDR3 reads CSAPLGGAGTDTQYF. The CDR3, as DNA: TGCAGTGCTCCCCTCGGGGGGGCGGGCACAGATACGCAGTATTTT.